The clone carrying this T cell receptor (beta chain) has a handful of counts. This sample is drawn from a study of human T cells and chemical hapten exposure. Trimming cost V 4 bases and J 6 bases; bases outside gene matches: 2. This CDR3 is built from 14 residues. Per germline, CDR1 SGHRS and CDR2 YFSETQ. Total RNA came from unfractionated whole blood. TCRdb reprocessed the 5' RACE reads via MiXCR and lists one record per CDR3 protein. The table lists about 80,000 distinct CDR3 sequences, about 8% of them singletons. The source of this sequence is a male donor in good health. This rearrangement joins TRBV5-1 to TRBJ2-3; 13 bases are a match to TRBD2. The CDR3 reads CASSGGLAGDTQYF. The CDR3 nucleotides read TGCGCCAGCAGCGGGGGACTAGCGGGGGATACGCAGTATTTT.